Given below is one T cell receptor (beta chain) in context. The CDR3 spans 12 residues. V shed 7 bases and J shed 5 bases, with 11 bases lying between them. CDR1 is MNHNY and CDR2 is SVGAGI in the germline V gene (reference sequence). This record belongs to a study of blood T cell repertoires in COVID-19. Looking at the study overall: Whether acute or convalescent, the COVID-19 samples came from the United States, Italy and Spain. PBMCs, B-cell-depleted T cells, or T cells were the source of the cDNA or gDNA that made up the material.

TCRdb's table, derived via immunoSEQ multiplex PCR, lists solely in-frame clones and lacks some. The table lists some 17,000 clones, about four fifths of them singletons. The TCR originated in a woman between 65 and 79 years old with active COVID-19. The chain links TRBV6-6 to TRBJ1-1; D uncertain. Sequencing used peripheral blood. The CDR3 loop is CASMPGWTEAFF. The CDR3 coding sequence is TGTGCCAGCATGCCGGGTTGGACTGAAGCTTTCTTT.